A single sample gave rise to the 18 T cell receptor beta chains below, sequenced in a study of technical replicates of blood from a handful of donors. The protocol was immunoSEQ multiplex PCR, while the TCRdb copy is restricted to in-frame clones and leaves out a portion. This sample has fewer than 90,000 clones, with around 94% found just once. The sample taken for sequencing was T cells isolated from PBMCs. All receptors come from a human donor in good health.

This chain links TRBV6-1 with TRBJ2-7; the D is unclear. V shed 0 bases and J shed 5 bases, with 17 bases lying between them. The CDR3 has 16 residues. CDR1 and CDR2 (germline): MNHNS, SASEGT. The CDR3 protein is CASSEAPSLEYDEQYF. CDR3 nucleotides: TGTGCCAGCAGTGAAGCCCCCTCCCTAGAGTACGACGAGCAGTACTTC.

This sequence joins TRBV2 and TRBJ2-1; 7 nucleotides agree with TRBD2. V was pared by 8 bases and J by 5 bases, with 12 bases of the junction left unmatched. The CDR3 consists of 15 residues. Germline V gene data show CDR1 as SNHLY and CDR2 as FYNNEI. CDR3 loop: CASRKLLAPNNEQFF. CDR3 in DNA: TGTGCCAGCCGTAAGTTACTAGCGCCAAACAATGAGCAGTTCTTC.

CDR3 bases: TGCAGCGTTGCTTTTGGGGGGGCAGTCCGCGAGCAGTACTTC. Protein product: CSVAFGGAVREQYF. The J gene is TRBJ2-7, the V gene TRBV29-1, with D perhaps TRBD2 (7 bases). Germline CDR1 is SQVTM and CDR2 is ANQGSEA. V was pared by 4 bases and J by 6 bases, with 19 bases between. The CDR3 sequence is 14 residues long.

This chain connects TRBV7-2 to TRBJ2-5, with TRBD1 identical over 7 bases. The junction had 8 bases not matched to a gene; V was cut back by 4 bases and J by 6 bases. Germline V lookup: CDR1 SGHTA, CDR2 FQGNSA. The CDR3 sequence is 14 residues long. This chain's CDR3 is CASSYRQGVQTQYF. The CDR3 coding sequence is TGTGCCAGCAGCTACAGACAGGGAGTACAGACCCAGTACTTC.

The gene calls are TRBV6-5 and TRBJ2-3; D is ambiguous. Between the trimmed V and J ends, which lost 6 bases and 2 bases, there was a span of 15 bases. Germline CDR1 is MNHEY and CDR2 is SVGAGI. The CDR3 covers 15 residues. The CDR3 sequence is CASRERTRVTDTQYF. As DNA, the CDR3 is TGTGCCAGCAGAGAGCGAACCCGCGTCACAGATACGCAGTATTTT.

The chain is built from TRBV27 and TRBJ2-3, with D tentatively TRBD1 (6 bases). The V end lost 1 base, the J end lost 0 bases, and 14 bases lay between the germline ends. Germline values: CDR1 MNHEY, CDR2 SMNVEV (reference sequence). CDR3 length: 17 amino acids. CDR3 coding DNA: TGTGCCAGCAGTTTATGGGGGCTTCGGGCTAGCACAGATACGCAGTATTTT. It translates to CASSLWGLRASTDTQYF.

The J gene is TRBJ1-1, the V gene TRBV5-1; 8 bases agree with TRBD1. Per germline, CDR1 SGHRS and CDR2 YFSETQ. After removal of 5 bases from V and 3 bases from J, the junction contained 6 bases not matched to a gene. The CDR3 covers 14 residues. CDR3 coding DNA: TGCGCCAGCAGTACTACAGGGGGTTACACTGAAGCTTTCTTT. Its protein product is CASSTTGGYTEAFF.

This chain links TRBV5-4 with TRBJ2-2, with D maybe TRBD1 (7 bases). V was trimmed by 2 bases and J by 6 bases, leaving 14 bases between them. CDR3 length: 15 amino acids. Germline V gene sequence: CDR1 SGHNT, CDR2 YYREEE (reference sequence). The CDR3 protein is CASSFIDREAGELFF. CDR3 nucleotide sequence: TGTGCCAGCAGCTTTATTGACAGGGAGGCCGGGGAGCTGTTTTTT.

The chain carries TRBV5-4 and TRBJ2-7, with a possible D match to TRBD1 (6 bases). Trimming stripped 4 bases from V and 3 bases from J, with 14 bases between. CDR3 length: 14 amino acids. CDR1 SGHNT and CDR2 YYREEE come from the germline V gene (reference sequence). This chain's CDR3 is CASSDRQVNYEQYF. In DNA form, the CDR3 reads TGTGCCAGCAGCGATAGACAGGTGAACTACGAGCAGTACTTC.

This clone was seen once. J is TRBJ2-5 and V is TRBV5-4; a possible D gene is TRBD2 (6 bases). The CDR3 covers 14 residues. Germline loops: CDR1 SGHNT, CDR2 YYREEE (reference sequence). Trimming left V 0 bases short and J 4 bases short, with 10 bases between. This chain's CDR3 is CASSLGEVRETQYF. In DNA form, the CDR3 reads TGTGCCAGCAGCTTGGGGGAGGTTAGAGAGACCCAGTACTTC.

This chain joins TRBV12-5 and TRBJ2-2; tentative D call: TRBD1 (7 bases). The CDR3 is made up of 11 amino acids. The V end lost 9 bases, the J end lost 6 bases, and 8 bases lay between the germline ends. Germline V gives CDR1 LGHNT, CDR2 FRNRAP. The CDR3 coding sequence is TGTGCTAGCAGGGGGGCCGGGGAGCTGTTTTTT. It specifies CASRGAGELFF.

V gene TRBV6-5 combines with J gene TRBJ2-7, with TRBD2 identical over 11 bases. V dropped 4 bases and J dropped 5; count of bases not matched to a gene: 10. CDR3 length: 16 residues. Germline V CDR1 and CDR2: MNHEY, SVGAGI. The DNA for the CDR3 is TGTGCCAGCAGTTTAATAGCGGGGGGGGCAGAGCACGAGCAGTACTTC. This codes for CASSLIAGGAEHEQYF.

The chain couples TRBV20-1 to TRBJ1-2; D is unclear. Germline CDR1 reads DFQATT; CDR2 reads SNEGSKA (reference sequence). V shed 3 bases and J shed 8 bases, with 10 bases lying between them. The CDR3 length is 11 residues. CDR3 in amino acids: CSARSREGYTF. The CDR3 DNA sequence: TGCAGTGCTAGGTCCCGGGAGGGCTACACCTTC.

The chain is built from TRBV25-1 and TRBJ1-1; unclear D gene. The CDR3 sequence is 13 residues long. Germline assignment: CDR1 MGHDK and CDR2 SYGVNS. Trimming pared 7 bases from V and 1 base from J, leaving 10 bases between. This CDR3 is CASNRAGNTEAFF. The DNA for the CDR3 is TGTGCCAGCAACCGCGCAGGGAACACTGAAGCTTTCTTT.

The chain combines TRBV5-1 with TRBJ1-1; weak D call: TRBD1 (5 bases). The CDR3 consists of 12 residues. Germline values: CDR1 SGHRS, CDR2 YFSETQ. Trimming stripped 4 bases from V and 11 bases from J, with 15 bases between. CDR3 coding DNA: TGCGCCAGCAGCCCGGCAGGGTCGGATGCTTTCTTT. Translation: CASSPAGSDAFF.

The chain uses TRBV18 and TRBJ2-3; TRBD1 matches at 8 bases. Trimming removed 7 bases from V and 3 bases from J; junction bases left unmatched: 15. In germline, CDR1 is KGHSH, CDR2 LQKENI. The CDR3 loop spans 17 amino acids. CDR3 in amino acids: CASFSVPRGQGTDTQYF. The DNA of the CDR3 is TGTGCCAGCTTCTCCGTCCCCAGGGGGCAAGGGACAGATACGCAGTATTTT.

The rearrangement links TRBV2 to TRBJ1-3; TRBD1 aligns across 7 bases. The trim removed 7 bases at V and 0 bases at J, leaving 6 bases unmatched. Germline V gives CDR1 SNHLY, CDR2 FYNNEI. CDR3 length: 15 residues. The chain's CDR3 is CASTEGQTSGNTIYF. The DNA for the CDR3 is TGTGCCAGCACCGAGGGACAGACCTCTGGAAACACCATATATTTT.

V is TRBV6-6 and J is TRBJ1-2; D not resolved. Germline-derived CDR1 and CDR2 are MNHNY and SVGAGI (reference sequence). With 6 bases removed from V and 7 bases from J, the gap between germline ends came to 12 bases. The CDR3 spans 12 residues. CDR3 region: CASSQVPFGYTF. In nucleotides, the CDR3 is TGTGCCAGCAGCCAGGTTCCGTTTGGCTACACCTTC.